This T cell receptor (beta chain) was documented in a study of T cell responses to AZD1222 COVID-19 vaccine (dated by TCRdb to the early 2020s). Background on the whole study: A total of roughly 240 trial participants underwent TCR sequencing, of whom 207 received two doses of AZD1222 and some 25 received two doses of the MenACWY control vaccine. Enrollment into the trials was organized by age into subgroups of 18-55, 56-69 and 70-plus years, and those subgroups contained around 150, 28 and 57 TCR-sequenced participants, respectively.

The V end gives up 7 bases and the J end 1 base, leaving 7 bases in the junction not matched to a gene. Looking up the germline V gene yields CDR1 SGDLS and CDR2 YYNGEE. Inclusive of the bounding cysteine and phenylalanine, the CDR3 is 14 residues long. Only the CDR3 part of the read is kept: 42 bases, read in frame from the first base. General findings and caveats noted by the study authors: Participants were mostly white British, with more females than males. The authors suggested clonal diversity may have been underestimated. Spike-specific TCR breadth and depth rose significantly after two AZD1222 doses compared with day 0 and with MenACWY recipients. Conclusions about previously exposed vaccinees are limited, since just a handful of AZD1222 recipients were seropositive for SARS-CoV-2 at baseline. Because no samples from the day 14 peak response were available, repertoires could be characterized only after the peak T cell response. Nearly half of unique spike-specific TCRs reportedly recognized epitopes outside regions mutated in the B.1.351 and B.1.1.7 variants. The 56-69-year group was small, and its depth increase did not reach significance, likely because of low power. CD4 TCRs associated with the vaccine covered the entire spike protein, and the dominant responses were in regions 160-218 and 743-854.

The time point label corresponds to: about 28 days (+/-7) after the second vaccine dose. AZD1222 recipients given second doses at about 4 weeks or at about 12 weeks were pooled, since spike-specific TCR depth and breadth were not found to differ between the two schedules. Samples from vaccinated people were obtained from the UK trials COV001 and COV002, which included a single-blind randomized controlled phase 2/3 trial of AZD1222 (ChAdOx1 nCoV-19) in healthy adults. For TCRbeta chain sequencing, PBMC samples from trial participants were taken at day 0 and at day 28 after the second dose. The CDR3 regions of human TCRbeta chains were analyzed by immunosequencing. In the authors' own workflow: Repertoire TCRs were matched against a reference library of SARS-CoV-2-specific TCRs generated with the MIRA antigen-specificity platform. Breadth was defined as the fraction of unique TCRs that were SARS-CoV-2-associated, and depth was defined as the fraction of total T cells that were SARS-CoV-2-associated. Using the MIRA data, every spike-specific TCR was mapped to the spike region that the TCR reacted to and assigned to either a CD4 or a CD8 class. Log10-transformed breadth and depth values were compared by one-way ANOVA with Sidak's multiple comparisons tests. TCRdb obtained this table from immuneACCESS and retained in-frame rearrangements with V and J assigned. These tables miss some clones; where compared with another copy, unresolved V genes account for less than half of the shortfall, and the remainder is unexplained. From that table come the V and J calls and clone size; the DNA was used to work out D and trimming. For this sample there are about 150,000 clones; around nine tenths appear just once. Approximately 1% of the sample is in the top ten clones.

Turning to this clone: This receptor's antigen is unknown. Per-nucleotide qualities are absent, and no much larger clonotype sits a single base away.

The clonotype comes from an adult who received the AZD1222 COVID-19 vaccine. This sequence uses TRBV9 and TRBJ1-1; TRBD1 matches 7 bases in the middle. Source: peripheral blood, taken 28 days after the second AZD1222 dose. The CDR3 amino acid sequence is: CASSERGQNTEAFF. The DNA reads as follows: TGTGCCAGCTCGGAGAGGGGGCAGAACACTGAAGCTTTCTTT.